The rows below give T cell receptor beta chains drawn from one sample of a study of T cells after yellow fever vaccination. TCRdb ran MiXCR on the 5' RACE reads and lists one entry per CDR3 protein. The repertoire holds some 300,000 distinct CDR3 sequences, 8.7% seen once, with around 3.5% in the top ten. The source was CD4+ T cells sorted from PBMCs, collected 5 days after the yellow fever booster vaccination. The receptor set was obtained from a man aged 18 to 29 who received the YFV17D yellow fever vaccine. The CDR3 runs from the conserved cysteine through the conserved F or W. A D gene is named only where the DNA matches it firmly. Where a row states a size, it is once, few, many or the class of an expanded clone; other rows omit it.

v_call,d_call,clone_size,j_call,cdr3_nt,cdr3_aa
TRBV2,-,-,TRBJ2-2,TGTGCCAGCAGTCGGGAGTACACCGGGGAGCTGTTTTTT,CASSREYTGELFF
TRBV14,-,few,TRBJ2-2,TGTGCCAGCAGCCAAAGCCTTAACACCGGGGAGCTGTTTTTT,CASSQSLNTGELFF
TRBV11-2,-,many,TRBJ1-1,TGTGCCAGCGGCATTCAGGAGGCTTTAGGGGCTTTCTTT,CASGIQEALGAFF
TRBV5-1,TRBD1,-,TRBJ2-7,TGCGCCAGCAGCTTGGGGGACAGGGCCTACGAGCAGTACTTC,CASSLGDRAYEQYF
TRBV11-2,-,many,TRBJ2-2,TGTGCCAGCAGCTTAGTTCGGTACACCGGGGAGCTGTTTTTT,CASSLVRYTGELFF
TRBV30,-,few,TRBJ2-1,TGTGCCTGGGGTGGAAATGAGCAGTTCTTC,CAWGGNEQFF
TRBV5-1,-,few,TRBJ1-4,TGCGCCAGCAGCAAGGACCACGAAAAACTGTTTTTT,CASSKDHEKLFF
TRBV2,-,-,TRBJ2-3,TGTGCCAGCAGTGAATACAGGGTCACAGATACGCAGTATTTT,CASSEYRVTDTQYF
TRBV12-3/TRBV12-4,-,few,TRBJ1-5,TGTGCCAGCAGCCCGAGGGCGGGCCTCCAGCATTTT,CASSPRAGLQHF
TRBV6-1,-,-,TRBJ1-1,TGTGCCAGCACCTGGACAGTGAACACTGAAGCTTTCTTT,CASTWTVNTEAFF
TRBV5-1,-,few,TRBJ2-5,TGCGCCAGCAGCCAGGCCGCTTCTTGGGGCGGCATCGAAGAGACCCAGTACTTC,CASSQAASWGGIEETQYF
TRBV29-1,TRBD1,few,TRBJ2-3,TGCAGCGTTGCCCTCGGGACAGGGTACACAGATACGCAGTATTTT,CSVALGTGYTDTQYF
TRBV4-3,-,-,TRBJ2-5,TGCGCCAGCAGCCCCCGGGCCACGGAGACCCAGTACTTC,CASSPRATETQYF
TRBV10-2,-,many,TRBJ1-6,TGCGCCCCCCCAGGACGGCTTTATAATTCACCCCTCCACTTT,CAPPGRLYNSPLHF
TRBV9,-,-,TRBJ1-5,TGTGCCAGCAGCAAAGGCGCTAGCAATCAGCCCCAGCATTTT,CASSKGASNQPQHF
TRBV4-1,-,-,TRBJ2-5,TGCGCCAGCAGCCAAGATTTTGCTGAGACCCAGTACTTC,CASSQDFAETQYF
TRBV7-2,-,-,TRBJ1-1,TGTGCCAGCAGATTTGCGGAGAACACTGAAGCTTTCTTT,CASRFAENTEAFF
TRBV14,-,-,TRBJ1-3,TGTGCCAGCAGCCAACAGACGGCCGGAAACACCATATATTTT,CASSQQTAGNTIYF
TRBV11-1,-,few,TRBJ2-5,TGTGCCAGCAGCAGAAGGGCAGCGGTGGAGACCCAGTACTTC,CASSRRAAVETQYF
TRBV7-9,TRBD1,few,TRBJ2-4,TGTGCCAGCAGCTCCCCGGGACAGGGACAAAACATTCAGTACTTC,CASSSPGQGQNIQYF
TRBV18,-,many,TRBJ2-3,TGTGCCAGCTCACCACCGATCGGGGCGCCCAGCACAGATACGCAGTATTTT,CASSPPIGAPSTDTQYF
TRBV19,-,few,TRBJ1-3,TGTGCCAGTATAGAGGACCTGAGCTCTGGAAACACCATATATTTT,CASIEDLSSGNTIYF
TRBV5-1,-,-,TRBJ2-6,TGCGCCAGCAGCCGACGAGTAGTTGGGGCCAACGTCCTGACTTTC,CASSRRVVGANVLTF
TRBV9,-,-,TRBJ2-5,TGTGCCAGCAGCGTAGGTGCTATGAGGGCCCAAGAGACCCAGTACTTC,CASSVGAMRAQETQYF
TRBV20-1,TRBD1,-,TRBJ2-2,TGCAGTGCTAGCCAACAGGGGGCCACCGGGGAGCTGTTTTTT,CSASQQGATGELFF
TRBV7-2,TRBD1,few,TRBJ2-5,TGTGCCAGCAGCTCGGACAGGGGAAAGACCCAGTACTTC,CASSSDRGKTQYF
TRBV11-2,-,-,TRBJ1-3,TGTGCCAGCAGCTTAGTATTCTCGGCTCCGGGAAACACCATATATTTT,CASSLVFSAPGNTIYF
TRBV24-1,-,few,TRBJ2-3,TGTGCCACCAGTGATTCGCGGCTGGATACGCAGTATTTT,CATSDSRLDTQYF
TRBV20-1,TRBD2,-,TRBJ2-3,TGCAGTGCTAGAGATCCATTAGCGGGGAAGGATACGCAGTATTTT,CSARDPLAGKDTQYF
TRBV18,TRBD2,few,TRBJ2-1,TGTGCCAGCTCATCACCGGGACTAGCGGGGGTGTACAATGAGCAGTTCTTC,CASSSPGLAGVYNEQFF
TRBV4-1,TRBD1,-,TRBJ1-2,TGCGCCAGCAGCGCCCGACAGGGGGCGCACATCGTCGGCTACACCTTC,CASSARQGAHIVGYTF
TRBV7-2,TRBD2,-,TRBJ2-7,TGTGGCAGCAGCTTATGGATAGTTGCGCGGGGGGGCAACGAGCAGTACTTC,CGSSLWIVARGGNEQYF
TRBV5-6,TRBD2,few,TRBJ2-1,TGTGCCAGCAGCTTTTCAAAGCGGGGGAGCTACAATGAGCAGTTCTTC,CASSFSKRGSYNEQFF
TRBV4-3,TRBD2,many,TRBJ2-2,TGCGCCAGCAGCCTTAGCGGGGGGGCAAACACCGGGGAGCTGTTTTTT,CASSLSGGANTGELFF
TRBV20-1,-,-,TRBJ2-5,TGCAGTGCTAGAGACGCACGGAGGGCAGGGCGGGAGACCCAGTACTTC,CSARDARRAGRETQYF
TRBV6-5,-,few,TRBJ1-4,TGTGCCAGCAGTTATAGGGAGGGGGAACTGTTTTTT,CASSYREGELFF
TRBV7-3,-,few,TRBJ2-3,TGTGCCAGCAGCCCTAGGGTCCAGGCTGGTACGCAGTATTTT,CASSPRVQAGTQYF
TRBV7-3,-,many,TRBJ2-1,TGTGCCAGCAGCCTCACTCGGGGAAATGAGCAGTTCTTC,CASSLTRGNEQFF
TRBV4-1,TRBD1,many,TRBJ1-1,TGCGCCAGCAGCCTCGGGAGACGGACAGGGGACACTGAAGCTTTCTTT,CASSLGRRTGDTEAFF
TRBV15,TRBD1,few,TRBJ1-1,TGTGCCACCAGCAGAGCAATAGGAGGGGGCTGGTTCAGGGATATTAAGAACACTGAAGCTTTCTTT,CATSRAIGGGWFRDIKNTEAFF
TRBV20-1,TRBD1,many,TRBJ1-6,TGCAGTGCCGACGCCGACACGGGACAGGATCAACCCCTCCACTTT,CSADADTGQDQPLHF
TRBV10-3,TRBD2,few,TRBJ2-3,TGTGCCATCAGTCGGGTTACAGCGGGGGCCGGAGATACGCAGTATTTT,CAISRVTAGAGDTQYF
TRBV18,TRBD1,-,TRBJ1-1,TGTGCCAGCTCACCAAACAGGGGTTTGGTGAACACTGAAGCTTTCTTT,CASSPNRGLVNTEAFF
TRBV18,-,-,TRBJ1-2,TGTGCCAGCTCATCTCTTTTAGGCCCTTATGGCTACACCTTC,CASSSLLGPYGYTF
TRBV20-1,-,many,TRBJ2-7,TGCAGTGCTTCCACCGGGACCTCTATGCAGTACTTC,CSASTGTSMQYF
TRBV5-1,TRBD2,many,TRBJ2-1,TGCGCCAGCAGCTTGAGCGGGGGCCAACAAAATGAGCAGTTCTTC,CASSLSGGQQNEQFF
TRBV7-9,TRBD1,-,TRBJ1-2,TGTGCCAGCAGCTTAGCCCCGGGACAGGGTGCCCAAGCCTATGGCTACACCTTC,CASSLAPGQGAQAYGYTF
TRBV11-2,-,few,TRBJ2-3,TGTGCCAGCAGCTTAGATCGTTTGGCGGATACGCAGTCGTTT,CASSLDRLADTQSF
TRBV6-4,-,few,TRBJ1-6,TGTGCCACCCGAAGGACAGCAAATTCACCCCTCCACTTT,CATRRTANSPLHF
TRBV5-1,-,few,TRBJ1-2,TGCGCCAGCAGCTCCTCGACCGCTAACTATGGCTACACCTTC,CASSSSTANYGYTF
TRBV7-2,TRBD1,-,TRBJ1-3,TGTGCCAGCAGAAACACAGGGGGAGGAAACACCATATATTTT,CASRNTGGGNTIYF
TRBV4-1,-,few,TRBJ1-3,TGCGCCAGCAGCCAAACGAGGGCCTCTGGAAACACCATATATTTT,CASSQTRASGNTIYF
TRBV7-2,TRBD2,few,TRBJ2-1,TGTGCCAGCAGCTTAGTCTGGGGACTAGACAATGAGCAGTTCTTC,CASSLVWGLDNEQFF